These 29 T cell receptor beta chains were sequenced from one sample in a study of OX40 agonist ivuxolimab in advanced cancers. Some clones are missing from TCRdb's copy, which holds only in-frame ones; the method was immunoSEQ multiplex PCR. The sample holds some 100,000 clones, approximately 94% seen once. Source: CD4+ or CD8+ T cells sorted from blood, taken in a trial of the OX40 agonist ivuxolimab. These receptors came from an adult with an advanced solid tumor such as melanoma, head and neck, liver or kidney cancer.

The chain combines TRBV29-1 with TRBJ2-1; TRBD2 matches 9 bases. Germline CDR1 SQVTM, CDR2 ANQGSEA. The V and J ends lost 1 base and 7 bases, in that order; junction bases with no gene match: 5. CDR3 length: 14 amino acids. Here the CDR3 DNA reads TGCAGCGTTGAAGGGGCGGGGGGGCCGAATGAGCAGTTCTTC. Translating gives CSVEGAGGPNEQFF.

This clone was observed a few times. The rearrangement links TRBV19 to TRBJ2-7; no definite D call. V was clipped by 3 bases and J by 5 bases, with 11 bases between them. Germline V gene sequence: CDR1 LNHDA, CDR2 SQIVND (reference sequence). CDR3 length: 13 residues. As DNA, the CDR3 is TGTGCCAGTAGTATCTCCCTACTCAACGAGCAGTACTTC. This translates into CASSISLLNEQYF.

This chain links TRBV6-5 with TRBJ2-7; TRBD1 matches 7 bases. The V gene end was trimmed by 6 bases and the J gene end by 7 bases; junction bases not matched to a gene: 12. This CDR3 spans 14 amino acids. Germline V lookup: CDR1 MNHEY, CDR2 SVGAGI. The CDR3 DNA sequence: TGTGCCAGCAGCCTGGGGGACAGAGTCGAGGAGCAGTACTTC. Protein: CASSLGDRVEEQYF.

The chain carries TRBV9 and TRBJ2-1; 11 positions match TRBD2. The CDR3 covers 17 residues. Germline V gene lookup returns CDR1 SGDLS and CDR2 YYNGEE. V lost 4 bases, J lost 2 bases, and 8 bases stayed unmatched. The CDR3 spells CASSSTLSGRAYNEQFF. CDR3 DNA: TGTGCCAGCAGCTCAACCCTTAGCGGGAGGGCCTACAATGAGCAGTTCTTC.

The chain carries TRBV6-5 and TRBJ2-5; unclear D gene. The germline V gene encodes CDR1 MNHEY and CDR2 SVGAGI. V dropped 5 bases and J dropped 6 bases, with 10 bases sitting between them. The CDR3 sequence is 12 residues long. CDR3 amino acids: CASSPDTQTQYF. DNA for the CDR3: TGTGCCAGCAGTCCTGACACGCAGACCCAGTACTTC.

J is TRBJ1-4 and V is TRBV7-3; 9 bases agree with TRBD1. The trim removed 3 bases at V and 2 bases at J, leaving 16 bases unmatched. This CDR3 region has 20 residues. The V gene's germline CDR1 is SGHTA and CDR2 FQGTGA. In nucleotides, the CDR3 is TGTGCCAGCAGCTTGTCCCCGAACCGGGACAGGGTGGGGACTAATGAAAAACTGTTTTTT. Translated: CASSLSPNRDRVGTNEKLFF.

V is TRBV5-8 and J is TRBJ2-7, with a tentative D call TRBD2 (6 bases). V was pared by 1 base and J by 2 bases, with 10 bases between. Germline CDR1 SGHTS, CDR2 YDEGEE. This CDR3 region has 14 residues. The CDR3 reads CASSLYAGTYEQYF. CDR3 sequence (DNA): TGTGCCAGCAGCTTGTATGCGGGGACCTACGAGCAGTACTTC.

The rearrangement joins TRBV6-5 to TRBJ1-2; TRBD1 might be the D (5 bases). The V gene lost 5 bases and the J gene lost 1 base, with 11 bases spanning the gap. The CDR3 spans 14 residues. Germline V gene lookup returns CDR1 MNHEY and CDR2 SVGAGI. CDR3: CASSEGHLNYGYTF. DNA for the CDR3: TGTGCCAGCAGTGAAGGACACCTTAACTATGGCTACACCTTC.

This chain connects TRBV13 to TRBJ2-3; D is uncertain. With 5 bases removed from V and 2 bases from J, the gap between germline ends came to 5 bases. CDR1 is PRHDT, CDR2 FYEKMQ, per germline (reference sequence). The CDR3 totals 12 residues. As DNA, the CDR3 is TGTGCCAGCAGCCTTACCACAGATACGCAGTATTTT. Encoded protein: CASSLTTDTQYF.

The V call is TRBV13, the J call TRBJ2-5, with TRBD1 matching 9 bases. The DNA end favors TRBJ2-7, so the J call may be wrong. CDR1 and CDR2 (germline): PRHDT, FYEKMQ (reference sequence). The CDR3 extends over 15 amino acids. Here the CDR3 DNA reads TGTGCCAGCAGACAAACGGGACAGGGAGACTACGAGCAGTACTTC. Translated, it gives CASRQTGQGDYEQYF.

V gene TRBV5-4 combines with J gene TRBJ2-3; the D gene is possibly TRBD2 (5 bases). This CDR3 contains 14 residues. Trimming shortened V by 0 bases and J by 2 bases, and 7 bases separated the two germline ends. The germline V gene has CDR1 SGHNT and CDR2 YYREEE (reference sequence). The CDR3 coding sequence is TGTGCCAGCAGCTTGGAGCGGTCCACAGATACGCAGTATTTT. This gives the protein CASSLERSTDTQYF.

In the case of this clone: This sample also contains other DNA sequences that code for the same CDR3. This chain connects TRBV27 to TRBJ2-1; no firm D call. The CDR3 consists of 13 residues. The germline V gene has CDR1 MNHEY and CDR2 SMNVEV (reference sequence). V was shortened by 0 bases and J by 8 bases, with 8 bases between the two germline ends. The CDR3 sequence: CASSLSSGDEQFF. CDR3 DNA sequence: TGTGCCAGCAGTTTATCGTCGGGCGATGAGCAGTTCTTC.

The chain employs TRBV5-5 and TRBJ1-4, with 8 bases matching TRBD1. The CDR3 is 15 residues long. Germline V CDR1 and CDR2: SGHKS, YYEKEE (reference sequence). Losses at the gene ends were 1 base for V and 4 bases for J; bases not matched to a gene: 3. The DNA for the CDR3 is TGTGCCAGCAGCTTGAGACAGGGGAGTAATGAAAAACTGTTTTTT. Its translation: CASSLRQGSNEKLFF.

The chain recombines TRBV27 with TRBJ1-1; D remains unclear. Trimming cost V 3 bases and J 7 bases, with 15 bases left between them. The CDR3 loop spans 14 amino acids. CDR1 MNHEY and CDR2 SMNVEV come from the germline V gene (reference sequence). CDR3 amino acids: CASSFSYGDFEAFF. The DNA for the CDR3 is TGTGCCAGCAGTTTTTCGTACGGAGACTTTGAAGCTTTCTTT.

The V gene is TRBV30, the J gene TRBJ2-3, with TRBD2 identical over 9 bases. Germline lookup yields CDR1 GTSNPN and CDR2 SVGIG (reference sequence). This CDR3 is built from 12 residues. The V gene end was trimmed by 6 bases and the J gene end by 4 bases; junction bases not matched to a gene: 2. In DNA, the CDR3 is TGTGCCTGTAGCGGGAGCTCAGATACGCAGTATTTT. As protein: CACSGSSDTQYF.

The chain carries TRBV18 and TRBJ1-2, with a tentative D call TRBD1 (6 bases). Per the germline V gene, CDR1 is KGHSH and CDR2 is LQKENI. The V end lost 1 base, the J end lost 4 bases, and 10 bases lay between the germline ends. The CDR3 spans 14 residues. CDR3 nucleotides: TGTGCCAGCTCACCACGCGGCAGGGGCTATGGCTACACCTTC. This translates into CASSPRGRGYGYTF. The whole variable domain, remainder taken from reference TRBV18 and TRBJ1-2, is NAGVMQNPRHLVRRRGQEARLRCSPMKGHSHVYWYRQLPEEGLKFMVYLQKENIIDESGMPKERFSAEFPKEGPSILRIQQVVRGDSAAYFCASSPRGRGYGYTFGSGTRLTVV.

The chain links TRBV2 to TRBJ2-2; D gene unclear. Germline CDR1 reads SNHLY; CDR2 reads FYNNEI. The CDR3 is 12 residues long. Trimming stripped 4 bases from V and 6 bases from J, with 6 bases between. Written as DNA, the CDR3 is TGTGCCAGCAGTGGAGGTCCCGGGGAGCTGTTTTTT. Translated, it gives CASSGGPGELFF.

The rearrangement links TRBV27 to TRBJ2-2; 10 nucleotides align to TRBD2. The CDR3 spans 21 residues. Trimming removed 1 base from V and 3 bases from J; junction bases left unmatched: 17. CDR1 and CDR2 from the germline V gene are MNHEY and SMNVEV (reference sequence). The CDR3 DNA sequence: TGTGCCAGCAGTTTATTAGCTGGTCATCGAGCGGGGGGGAGATACACCGGGGAGCTGTTTTTT. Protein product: CASSLLAGHRAGGRYTGELFF.

The CDR3 coding sequence is TGTGCCAGCAGCTTAGGGCCGGGGCTTGGGGGTTCACCCCTCCACTTT. It specifies CASSLGPGLGGSPLHF. This chain connects TRBV11-2 to TRBJ1-6, with D possibly being TRBD1 (5 bases). The V gene lost 1 base and the J gene lost 9 bases, with 16 bases spanning the gap. From germline, CDR1 is SGHAT and CDR2 FQNNGV. The CDR3 is 16 residues long.

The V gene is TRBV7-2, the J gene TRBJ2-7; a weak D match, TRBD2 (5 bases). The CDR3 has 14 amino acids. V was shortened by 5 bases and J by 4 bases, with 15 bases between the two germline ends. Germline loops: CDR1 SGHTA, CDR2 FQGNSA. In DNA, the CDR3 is TGTGCCAGCAGCCACGAGATAAGGACTTACGAGCAGTACTTC. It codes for CASSHEIRTYEQYF. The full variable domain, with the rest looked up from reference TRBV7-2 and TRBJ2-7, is GAGVSQSPSNKVTEKGKDVELRCDPISGHTALYWYRQSLGQGLEFLIYFQGNSAPDKSGLPSDRFSAERTGGSVSTLTIQRTQQEDSAVYLCASSHEIRTYEQYFGPGTRLTVT.

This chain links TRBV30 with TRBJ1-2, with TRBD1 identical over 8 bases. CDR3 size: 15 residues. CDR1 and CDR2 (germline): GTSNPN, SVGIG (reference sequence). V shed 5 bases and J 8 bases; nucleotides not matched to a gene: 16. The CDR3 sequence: CAWDTTGGAAEGYTF. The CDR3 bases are TGTGCCTGGGACACTACAGGGGGAGCGGCGGAGGGCTACACCTTC. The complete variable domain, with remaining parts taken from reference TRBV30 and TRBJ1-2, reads SQTIHQWPATLVQPVGSPLSLECTVEGTSNPNLYWYRQAAGRGLQLLFYSVGIGQISSEVPQNLSASRPQDRQFILSSKKLLLSDSGFYLCAWDTTGGAAEGYTFGSGTRLTVV.

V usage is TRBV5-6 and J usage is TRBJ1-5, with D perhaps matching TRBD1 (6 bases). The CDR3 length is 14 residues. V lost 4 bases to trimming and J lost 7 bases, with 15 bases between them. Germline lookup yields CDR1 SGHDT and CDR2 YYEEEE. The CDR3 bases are TGTGCCAGCAGCGAAGCCCCAGGGGCCCAGCCCCAGCATTTT. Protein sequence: CASSEAPGAQPQHF.

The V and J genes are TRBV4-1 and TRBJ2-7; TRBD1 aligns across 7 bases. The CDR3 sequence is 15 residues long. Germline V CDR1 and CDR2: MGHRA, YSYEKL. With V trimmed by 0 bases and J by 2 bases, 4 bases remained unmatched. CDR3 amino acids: CASSQDPQGAYEQYF. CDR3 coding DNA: TGCGCCAGCAGCCAAGACCCGCAGGGGGCCTACGAGCAGTACTTC.

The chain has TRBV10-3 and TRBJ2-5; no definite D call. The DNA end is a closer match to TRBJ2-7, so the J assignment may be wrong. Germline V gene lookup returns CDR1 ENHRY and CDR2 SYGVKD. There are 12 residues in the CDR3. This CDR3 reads CASSPSSYEQYF. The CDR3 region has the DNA TGTGCCTCCAGCCCTTCCTCCTACGAGCAGTACTTC.

The CDR3 loop is CASSEVTGGEGKPQHF. The CDR3 coding sequence is TGTGCCAGCAGTGAAGTTACGGGGGGCGAAGGCAAGCCCCAGCATTTT. This sequence joins TRBV6-1 and TRBJ1-5; tentatively, D is TRBD1 (6 bases). The CDR3 is 16 amino acids. CDR1 and CDR2 from the germline V gene are MNHNS and SASEGT. V shed 1 base and J shed 8 bases, with 18 bases lying between them.

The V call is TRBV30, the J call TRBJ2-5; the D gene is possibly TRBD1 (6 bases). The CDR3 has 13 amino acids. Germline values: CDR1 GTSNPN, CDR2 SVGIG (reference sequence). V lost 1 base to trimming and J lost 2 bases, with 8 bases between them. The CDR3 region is CAWSAGQQETQYF. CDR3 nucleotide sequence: TGTGCCTGGAGTGCAGGACAGCAAGAGACCCAGTACTTC.

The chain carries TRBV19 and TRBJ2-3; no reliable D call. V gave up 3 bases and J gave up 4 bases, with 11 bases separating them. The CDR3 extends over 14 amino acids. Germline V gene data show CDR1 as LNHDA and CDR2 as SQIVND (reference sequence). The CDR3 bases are TGTGCCAGTAGTATGGAAGTTTTCCCAGATACGCAGTATTTT. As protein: CASSMEVFPDTQYF.

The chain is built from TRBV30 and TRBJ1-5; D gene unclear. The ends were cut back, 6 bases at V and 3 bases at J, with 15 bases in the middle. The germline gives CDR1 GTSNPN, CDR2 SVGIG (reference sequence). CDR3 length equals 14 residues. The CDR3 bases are TGTGCCTGCACCGTGGGAGGTTCCAATCAGCCCCAGCATTTT. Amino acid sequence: CACTVGGSNQPQHF. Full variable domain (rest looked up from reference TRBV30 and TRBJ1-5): SQTIHQWPATLVQPVGSPLSLECTVEGTSNPNLYWYRQAAGRGLQLLFYSVGIGQISSEVPQNLSASRPQDRQFILSSKKLLLSDSGFYLCACTVGGSNQPQHFGDGTRLSIL.

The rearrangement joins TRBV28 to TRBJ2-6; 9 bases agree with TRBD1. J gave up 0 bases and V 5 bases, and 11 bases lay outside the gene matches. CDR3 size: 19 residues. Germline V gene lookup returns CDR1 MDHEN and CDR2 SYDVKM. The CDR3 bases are TGTGCCAGCAGTCCTCGGGACAGGGCCCCGATCTCTGGGGCCAACGTCCTGACTTTC. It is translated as CASSPRDRAPISGANVLTF.